This entry describes one T cell receptor (beta chain). What it binds is not known. The sample belongs to a study of vaccination and CD4 T cells after COVID-19. Sequence data for DNA of cultured CD4+ T cells were generated by the Oncomine TCR Beta short-read assay. In TCRdb, the PCR reads were re-called with MiXCR into one record per CDR3 protein. The sample includes 7,500 to 9,500 distinct CDR3 sequences, about 65% of them seen just once. As for treatment: roughly 11-day PBMC culture with coronavirus spike peptide pools or control peptides (ViraFEST assay). T cells were expanded with peptide pools, and expanded clonotypes were identified by TCR sequencing. Study observations and caveats: SARS-CoV-2-reactive clonotype medians increased from about 20 to 38, not significantly.

V trimming: 8 bases; J trimming: 0 bases; junction bases outside the gene matches: 7. From germline, CDR1 is SNHLY and CDR2 FYNNEI. The CDR3 is 15 residues long. The source of this sequence is a human donor who had recovered from COVID-19. Sequencing was performed on CD4+ T cells from blood, cultured in vitro. J is TRBJ2-3 and V is TRBV2; 8 bases are a match to TRBD1. The CDR3 spells CASRRDRLSTDTQYF. In nucleotides, the CDR3 is TGTGCCAGCCGACGGGACAGGTTAAGCACAGATACGCAGTATTTT.